This T cell receptor beta chain was sequenced during a study of low-dose radiotherapy and immunotherapy resistance in tumors. Covering alpha and beta chains, TRAV- and TRBV-specific primers were used for the first-strand cDNA. TCR amplification ran 15 to 25 PCR cycles using constant-region and V-primer adapter primers. TCRdb reanalysed the reads using MiXCR and keeps one entry per CDR3 protein. The sample holds 65,000 to 95,000 distinct CDR3 sequences, 15% to 20% seen once. The time point here: before trial treatment. This CDR3 comprises 16 residues. Germline V gives CDR1 SGHRS, CDR2 YFSETQ. V trimming: 0 bases; J trimming: 0 bases; junction bases outside the gene matches: 6.

Sequenced here: PBMCs, sampled before treatment. This chain links TRBV5-1 with TRBJ2-7; 7 bases align to TRBD1. The TCR comes from a male donor with prostate cancer. In nucleotides, the CDR3 is TGCGCCAGCAGCTTGGCCCTCAGGGGGAGCTCCTACGAGCAGTACTTC. It is translated as CASSLALRGSSYEQYF.